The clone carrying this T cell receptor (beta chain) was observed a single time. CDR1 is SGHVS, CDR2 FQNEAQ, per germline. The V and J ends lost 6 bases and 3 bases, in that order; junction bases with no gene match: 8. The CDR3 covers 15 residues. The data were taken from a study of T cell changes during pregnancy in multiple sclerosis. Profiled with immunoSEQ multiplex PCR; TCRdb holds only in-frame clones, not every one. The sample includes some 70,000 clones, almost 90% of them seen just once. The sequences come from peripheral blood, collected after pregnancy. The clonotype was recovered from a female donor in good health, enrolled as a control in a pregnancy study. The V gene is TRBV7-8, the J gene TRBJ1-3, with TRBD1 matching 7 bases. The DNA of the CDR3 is TGTGCCAGCAGTCCGACAGGGTATGGTGGAAACACCATATATTTT. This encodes CASSPTGYGGNTIYF.